This T cell receptor (beta chain) was sequenced in a study of shared clonotypes between healthy human individuals. This clone is a singleton in its sample. The target antigen is unknown. Points from the study as a whole: Sharing of clonotypes among donors was expected to vary with sequencing depth. Donors were few, which limited the genetic and exposure-history diversity represented. In this cohort, only blood was sampled, and tissue repertoires likely differ.

Deletions cut 0 bases from V and 4 bases from J, with 16 bases between. There are 16 residues in the CDR3. Per the germline V gene, CDR1 is SNHLY and CDR2 is FYNNEI. Sequencing of unsorted PBMC DNA was carried out using ten immunoSEQ deep assay plates. Generated by immunoSEQ multiplex PCR, the TCRdb table keeps only in-frame clones and is missing some. Among some 470,000 clones listed, about 82% were seen once. Source material: PBMCs. The clonotype originates from a woman aged 35 to 49 in good health. Some clones in this sample may be carry-over from other donors' samples. The V gene is TRBV2, the J gene TRBJ2-7; D not certain. The CDR3 spells CASSEALTPGRYEQYF. DNA of the CDR3: TGTGCCAGCAGTGAAGCGCTAACACCCGGACGGTACGAGCAGTACTTC.